The 6 T cell receptor beta chains listed next were all sequenced from one sample in a study of cytomegalovirus exposure and HLA in healthy donors. PCR involved 60 Vbeta and 13 Jbeta primers. Sequenced by immunoSEQ multiplex PCR; TCRdb stores in-frame clones only, minus some. This sample carries about 160,000 clones, more than 80% of them seen once, and the ten largest clones take roughly 13%. The sequencing input was PBMCs. The receptors derive from a woman in her forties or fifties in good health and CMV-seronegative.

In the case of this clone: At one end the junction does not follow the germline gene, possibly because of a read error. The CDR3 bases are TGTGCCAACAGCTTGGAGGAGACGCAGTATTTT. Translating gives CANSLEETQYF. The chain carries TRBV11-2 and TRBJ2-3; maybe TRBD2 (5 bases). CDR3 size: 11 residues. Germline CDR1 and CDR2: SGHAT and FQNNGV.

J is TRBJ1-1 and V is TRBV4-3; D is unresolved. The V and J ends lost 1 base and 2 bases respectively, with 11 bases between them. Germline assignment: CDR1 LGHNA and CDR2 YSLEER. The CDR3 runs to 15 residues. The CDR3, as DNA: TGCGCCAGCAGCCAAGGTGTAGCCCTTAACACTGAAGCTTTCTTT. It translates to CASSQGVALNTEAFF.

The chain employs TRBV7-2 and TRBJ2-7; D is perhaps TRBD2 (5 bases). The V and J ends lost 5 bases and 5 bases respectively, with 19 bases between them. Germline lookup yields CDR1 SGHTA and CDR2 FQGNSA. The CDR3 contains 15 residues. The CDR3 reads CASSPGGAPRDEQYF. DNA for the CDR3: TGTGCCAGCAGCCCAGGTGGCGCTCCGCGGGACGAGCAGTACTTC.

Only one count was recorded for this clone. This chain connects TRBV28 to TRBJ2-7; 11 bases match TRBD1. Germline CDR1 MDHEN, CDR2 SYDVKM. This CDR3 is 15 amino acids long. After removal of 5 bases from V and 6 bases from J, the junction contained 9 bases not matched to a gene. In DNA, the CDR3 is TGTGCCAGCAGTCCCGCCGGGACAGGGGGTGTCGAGCAGTACTTC. It specifies CASSPAGTGGVEQYF.

CDR3 nucleotide sequence: TGTGCCAGCAGCGGATCCGGGACAGGGGGTGGCTATGGCTACACCTTC. Translating gives CASSGSGTGGGYGYTF. This chain joins TRBV5-6 and TRBJ1-2, with 11 nucleotides matching TRBD1. Losses at the gene ends were 4 bases for V and 4 bases for J; bases not matched to a gene: 9. CDR3 size: 16 residues. Germline V gene sequence: CDR1 SGHDT, CDR2 YYEEEE.

This chain uses TRBV7-2 with TRBJ2-7; 8 positions match TRBD1. Germline V CDR1 and CDR2: SGHTA, FQGNSA. The CDR3 is made up of 12 amino acids. The V and J ends lost 4 bases and 11 bases, in that order; junction bases with no gene match: 7. In nucleotides, the CDR3 is TGTGCCAGCAGCTCCCCTACAGGGGGGAAGTACTTC. Its translation is CASSSPTGGKYF.